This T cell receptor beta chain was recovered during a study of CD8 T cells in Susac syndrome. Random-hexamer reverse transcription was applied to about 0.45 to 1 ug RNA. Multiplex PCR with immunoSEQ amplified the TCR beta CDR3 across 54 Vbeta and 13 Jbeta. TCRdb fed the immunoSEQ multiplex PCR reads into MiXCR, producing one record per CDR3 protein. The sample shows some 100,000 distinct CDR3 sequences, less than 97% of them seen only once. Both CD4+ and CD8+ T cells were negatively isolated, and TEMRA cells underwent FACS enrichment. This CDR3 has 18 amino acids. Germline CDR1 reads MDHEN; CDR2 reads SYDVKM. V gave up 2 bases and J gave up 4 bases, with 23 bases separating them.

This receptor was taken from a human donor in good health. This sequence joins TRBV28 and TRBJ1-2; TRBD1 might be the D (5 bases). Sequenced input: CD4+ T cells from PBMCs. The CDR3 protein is CASSLILRVREGSYGYTF. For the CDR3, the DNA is TGTGCCAGCAGTTTAATCCTCAGGGTTAGAGAGGGTAGCTATGGCTACACCTTC.